This passage covers 24 T cell receptor beta chains from one sample sequenced in a study of T cell changes during pregnancy in multiple sclerosis. The assay was immunoSEQ multiplex PCR, and TCRdb's table has in-frame clones only and misses some. The sample includes about 42,000 clones, nearly 90% seen only once; the top ten take roughly 0.9%. This specimen was CD4+ T cells from peripheral blood mononuclear cells, taken after pregnancy. These receptors came from a female donor with multiple sclerosis, enrolled in a pregnancy study.

The genes are TRBV7-2 and TRBJ2-3; weak D call: TRBD2 (6 bases). Germline CDR1 SGHTA, CDR2 FQGNSA. V lost 6 bases, J lost 4 bases, and 14 bases lay in between. The CDR3 length is 14 residues. Here the CDR3 DNA reads TGTGCCAGCAGTCGAGCGGGCTTGGCAGATACGCAGTATTTT. Translation gives CASSRAGLADTQYF.

This chain uses TRBV4-1 with TRBJ1-4; tentatively, D is TRBD1 (6 bases). Germline CDR1 and CDR2: MGHRA and YSYEKL. Trimming removed 0 bases from V and 10 bases from J, with 18 bases in between. This CDR3 comprises 16 residues. CDR3 in amino acids: CASSQDRDTLGGKLFF. The DNA of the CDR3 is TGCGCCAGCAGCCAAGATCGGGACACACTAGGCGGAAAACTGTTTTTT.

This chain links TRBV4-2 with TRBJ2-7, with TRBD1 identical over 8 bases. V lost 4 bases and J lost 5; bases outside the gene matches: 1. The CDR3 has 12 residues. Germline assignment: CDR1 LGHNA and CDR2 YNFKEQ. The CDR3 DNA follows: TGTGCCAGCAGCCTGGACAGGGACGAGCAGTACTTC. It is translated as CASSLDRDEQYF.

The V and J genes are TRBV6-6 and TRBJ1-5; D might be TRBD1 (6 bases). The CDR3 length is 14 residues. CDR1 and CDR2 (germline): MNHNY, SVGAGI (reference sequence). The V gene lost 6 bases and the J gene lost 3 bases, with 12 bases spanning the gap. This chain's CDR3 is CASSLRQVNQPQHF. CDR3 DNA sequence: TGTGCCAGCAGCTTAAGACAGGTCAATCAGCCCCAGCATTTT.

This clone has only a few counts. This chain connects TRBV2 to TRBJ2-3, with D maybe TRBD2 (7 bases). Germline CDR1 SNHLY, CDR2 FYNNEI. Trimming removed 1 base at V and 6 bases at J, with 17 bases between. The CDR3 runs 16 residues. CDR3 nucleotides: TGTGCCAGCAGTGAAGGCGGCGGGGGCGAATGGGATACGCAGTATTTT. Translating it yields CASSEGGGGEWDTQYF.

V and J are TRBV28 and TRBJ1-5, with 8 bases that match TRBD1. V was clipped by 7 bases and J by 5 bases; unmatched bases: 7. Germline-derived CDR1 and CDR2 are MDHEN and SYDVKM. The CDR3 contains 14 residues. CDR3 sequence (DNA): TGTGCCAGCACCCCAGGGGGCAGCGATCAGCCCCAGCATTTT. Translated: CASTPGGSDQPQHF.

The V call is TRBV5-1, the J call TRBJ2-1, with 10 bases fitting TRBD2. CDR1 is SGHRS, CDR2 YFSETQ, per germline. The CDR3 is 16 residues long. V dropped 2 bases and J dropped 5; count of bases not matched to a gene: 7. CDR3 bases: TGCGCCAGCAGCTTTACTAGCGGGGCAAAGAACAATGAGCAGTTCTTC. This translates into CASSFTSGAKNNEQFF. Using reference TRBV5-1 and TRBJ2-1 for the parts outside the CDR3, the full variable domain is KAGVTQTPRYLIKTRGQQVTLSCSPISGHRSVSWYQQTPGQGLQFLFEYFSETQRNKGNFPGRFSGRQFSNSRSEMNVSTLELGDSALYLCASSFTSGAKNNEQFFGPGTRLTVL.

The chain recombines TRBV10-3 with TRBJ1-5; TRBD1 aligns across 9 bases. The ends lost 0 bases at V and 5 bases at J; junction bases unmatched: 8. From germline, CDR1 is ENHRY and CDR2 SYGVKD. The CDR3 totals 17 residues. In DNA, the CDR3 is TGTGCCATCAGTGAGTCCTTTTCCGGGACAGGGTATCAGCCCCAGCATTTT. Protein product: CAISESFSGTGYQPQHF.

The chain couples TRBV6-4 to TRBJ2-2, with D maybe TRBD2 (6 bases). This CDR3 is 14 amino acids long. Trimming took 4 bases from V and 6 from J, leaving 12 bases between them. CDR1 is MRHNA and CDR2 is SNTAGT in the germline V gene. The CDR3 DNA reads as TGTGCCAGCAGTGTACAAGGCGGGGCCGGGGAGCTGTTTTTT. Amino acid sequence: CASSVQGGAGELFF.

Turning to this clone: Other DNA sequences within the sample encode an identical CDR3. This chain uses TRBV7-9 with TRBJ1-1; weak D call: TRBD1 (6 bases). The CDR3 contains 13 residues. The V and J ends lost 3 bases and 2 bases respectively, with 7 bases between them. Germline-derived CDR1 and CDR2 are SEHNR and FQNEAQ (reference sequence). CDR3 residues: CASSLDRNTEAFF. Written as DNA, the CDR3 is TGTGCCAGCAGCTTGGACAGAAACACTGAAGCTTTCTTT.

This clone was picked up a small number of times. The chain couples TRBV5-1 to TRBJ1-2; 7 bases line up with TRBD1. The length of the CDR3 is 14 residues. Germline values: CDR1 SGHRS, CDR2 YFSETQ. J was trimmed by 3 bases and V by 3 bases; bases with no gene match: 5. CDR3 coding DNA: TGCGCCAGCAGCTCGACAGGGAGCGACTATGGCTACACCTTC. This encodes CASSSTGSDYGYTF.

The V and J genes are TRBV7-9 and TRBJ1-1; 7 nucleotides line up with TRBD1. J gave up 4 bases and V 4 bases, and 6 bases lay outside the gene matches. The germline V gene has CDR1 SEHNR and CDR2 FQNEAQ (reference sequence). The CDR3 sequence is 14 residues long. The CDR3 DNA reads TGTGCCAGCAGCTACCTCGACAGGGCCACTGAAGCTTTCTTT. Translation gives CASSYLDRATEAFF.

V and J are TRBV5-3 and TRBJ1-1; 10 nucleotides match TRBD1. TRBV5-3 is noted as an ORF with a role that remains uncertain. Trimming took 4 bases from V and 6 from J; bases not matched to a gene: 9. There are 15 residues in the CDR3. The CDR3 sequence: CARSNGTGAGAEAFF. In nucleotides, the CDR3 is TGTGCCAGAAGCAACGGGACAGGGGCTGGGGCTGAAGCTTTCTTT.

The rearrangement joins TRBV5-6 to TRBJ1-2, with D unresolved. CDR3 length: 17 amino acids. V dropped 4 bases and J dropped 2 bases, with 21 bases sitting between them. Germline loops: CDR1 SGHDT, CDR2 YYEEEE. In DNA form, the CDR3 reads TGTGCCAGCAGCGACCTGGTTGGGGAGGCGGTGAACTATGGCTACACCTTC. Its translation is CASSDLVGEAVNYGYTF.

In this sample, this clone turned up once. The CDR3 loop reads CASSARELPVFF. The CDR3 DNA reads as TGTGCCAGCAGTGCCCGGGAACTACCCGTGTTCTTC. The chain employs TRBV2 and TRBJ2-1; D is perhaps TRBD2 (5 bases). Germline values: CDR1 SNHLY, CDR2 FYNNEI. V lost 4 bases and J 15 bases, leaving 16 bases between the germline ends. The CDR3 extends over 12 amino acids.

The V gene is TRBV10-2, the J gene TRBJ1-1; possibly TRBD1 for D (5 bases). CDR1 and CDR2 (germline): WSHSY, SAAADI. This CDR3 spans 14 amino acids. V was cut by 6 bases and J by 0 bases, with 11 bases left in between. For the CDR3, the DNA is TGCGCCAGCAGCCCGACAGCTATGAACACTGAAGCTTTCTTT. Translation gives CASSPTAMNTEAFF.

This chain links TRBV27 with TRBJ1-1; 11 positions agree with TRBD1. The CDR3 is made up of 17 amino acids. V gave up 0 bases and J gave up 5 bases; unmatched junction bases: 8. From germline, CDR1 is MNHEY and CDR2 SMNVEV (reference sequence). CDR3 in amino acids: CASSLSVTGTGGTEAFF. The DNA of the CDR3 is TGTGCCAGCAGTTTATCGGTAACCGGGACAGGGGGAACTGAAGCTTTCTTT.

V gene TRBV28 combines with J gene TRBJ1-4; possibly TRBD1 for D (6 bases). Germline assignment: CDR1 MDHEN and CDR2 SYDVKM. This CDR3 spans 15 amino acids. The V end was cut by 2 bases, the J end by 4 bases, with 11 bases between. The CDR3 DNA follows: TGTGCCAGCAGTTTAGGGGGGGCTGGTAATGAAAAACTGTTTTTT. This sequence encodes CASSLGGAGNEKLFF.

This chain connects TRBV5-6 to TRBJ1-2; tentative D call: TRBD1 (5 bases). The CDR3 contains 13 residues. The V gene's germline CDR1 is SGHDT and CDR2 YYEEEE. The V gene lost 0 bases and the J gene lost 2 bases, with 5 bases spanning the gap. The CDR3 loop is CASSLGQNYGYTF. The CDR3 nucleotides are TGTGCCAGCAGCTTGGGACAGAACTATGGCTACACCTTC.

The rearrangement joins TRBV15 to TRBJ2-1; TRBD2 might be the D (6 bases). Germline V gene data show CDR1 as LNHNV and CDR2 as YYDKDF (reference sequence). Between the trimmed V and J ends, which lost 0 bases and 2 bases, there was a span of 20 bases. The CDR3 runs 19 residues. The CDR3 is CATSRDLGTGGPTYNEQFF. As DNA, the CDR3 is TGTGCCACCAGCAGAGATCTGGGAACCGGGGGACCAACCTACAATGAGCAGTTCTTC.

The rearrangement links TRBV4-2 to TRBJ1-4, with D possibly matching TRBD1 (5 bases). There are 17 residues in the CDR3. Germline V CDR1 and CDR2: LGHNA, YNFKEQ. Between the trimmed V and J ends, which lost 3 bases and 7 bases, there was a span of 21 bases. The CDR3 DNA sequence: TGTGCCAGCAGCCACCAGGAGTTGGGGGGTGGAGGTGAAAAACTGTTTTTT. The encoded protein is CASSHQELGGGGEKLFF.

The chain has TRBV2 and TRBJ1-5; weak D call: TRBD1 (6 bases). The CDR3 has 13 amino acids. Trimming cost V 8 bases and J 7 bases, with 15 bases left between them. Germline V CDR1 and CDR2: SNHLY, FYNNEI. The CDR3 region is CASQSGRGQPQHF. In DNA form, the CDR3 reads TGTGCCAGCCAGTCAGGGAGGGGGCAGCCCCAGCATTTT.

The chain uses TRBV28 and TRBJ1-2; 9 positions agree with TRBD1. Trimming took 6 bases from V and 3 from J; bases not matched to a gene: 5. Per germline, CDR1 MDHEN and CDR2 SYDVKM. The CDR3 is 14 amino acids. CDR3 coding DNA: TGTGCCAGCAGCTCCGGGACAGGGCACTATGGCTACACCTTC. Protein product: CASSSGTGHYGYTF.

The J gene is TRBJ1-1, the V gene TRBV7-9; D not certain. Trimming removed 5 bases at V and 7 bases at J, with 14 bases between. Germline loops: CDR1 SEHNR, CDR2 FQNEAQ (reference sequence). The CDR3 is 13 residues long. CDR3 in amino acids: CASSIYRVNEAFF. The CDR3 nucleotides read TGTGCCAGCAGCATATATCGGGTGAATGAAGCTTTCTTT. Based on the CDR3 plus reference TRBV7-9 and TRBJ1-1, the full variable domain is DTGVSQNPRHKITKRGQNVTFRCDPISEHNRLYWYRQTLGQGPEFLTYFQNEAQLEKSRLLSDRFSAERPKGSFSTLEIQRTEQGDSAMYLCASSIYRVNEAFFGQGTRLTVV.